This T cell receptor beta chain was recorded in a study of cytomegalovirus exposure and HLA in healthy donors. Turning to the study itself: Researchers previously reported finding 90 million to 130 million unique TCR beta sequences from around 200 million T cells.

PCR involved 60 Vbeta and 13 Jbeta primers. Data came from immunoSEQ multiplex PCR; TCRdb stores just in-frame clones and leaves some out. The sample carries under 200,000 clones, around 72% recorded once. The sequenced material came from PBMCs. The TCR comes from a man in his fifties in good health and CMV-seronegative.

CDR3: CASSLAASTDTQYF. The DNA of the CDR3 is TGTGCCAGCAGCTTAGCAGCTAGCACAGATACGCAGTATTTT. The chain uses TRBV7-2 and TRBJ2-3; D not certain. Germline V gene lookup returns CDR1 SGHTA and CDR2 FQGNSA. V was pared by 0 bases and J by 0 bases, with 4 bases between. The CDR3 consists of 14 residues.